This entry describes one TCR beta chain. No antigen is known for it. Trimming left V 3 bases short and J 7 bases short, with 18 bases between. The CDR3 is 14 amino acids. Germline V CDR1 and CDR2: DFQATT, SNEGSKA (reference sequence). The sample is drawn from a study of post-analysis software for immune sequencing data. For the study at large: Relapsing-remitting, secondary progressive and progressive-relapsing multiple sclerosis courses were included. Whole-study findings and limits: Elevated frequency relative to controls characterized about 5 TRBV segments in patients, TRBV5-6, TRBV5-1 and TRBV20-1 among them. Comparison with controls showed significantly lower normalized Chao1 diversity in multiple sclerosis patients. Under the F measure, samples that were prepared in one batch clustered strongly together.

Unique molecular identifiers were carried by the TCR beta cDNA libraries. TCRdb re-derived calls from the PCR reads in MiXCR, one entry per CDR3 protein. The sample consists of about 200,000 distinct CDR3 sequences, around 29% of them appearing once. The chain recombines TRBV20-1 with TRBJ1-2, with D unclear. The TCR comes from a girl under 18 with multiple sclerosis. The source material was blood. This CDR3 is CSARRATGGRGYTF. The DNA for the CDR3 is TGCAGTGCTAGGAGAGCCACGGGCGGTCGTGGCTACACCTTC.